This TCR beta chain was sequenced in a study of T-cell reconstitution after alpha-beta-depleted transplantation in children. The sample holds many counts of this clonotype. Germline V lookup: CDR1 MNHNS, CDR2 SASEGT. This CDR3 region has 18 residues. V was shortened by 5 bases and J by 0 bases, with 17 bases between the two germline ends. Unique molecular identifiers were incorporated into the prepared TCRbeta library. In TCRdb, the PCR reads were re-called with MiXCR into one record per CDR3 protein. The data hold roughly 220,000 distinct CDR3 sequences, with 12% observed a single time. The chain carries TRBV6-1 and TRBJ2-6; a weak D match, TRBD1 (6 bases). This receptor was identified in a human donor who donated a stem cell graft to a child with acute lymphoblastic leukemia. This specimen consisted of PBMCs from the stem cell graft donor, obtained from the stem cell graft. The CDR3 DNA sequence: TGTGCCAGCAGTCCAAATCCGGGACAAATCTCTGGGGCCAACGTCCTGACTTTC. Protein product: CASSPNPGQISGANVLTF.